Listed below are T cell receptor beta chains from one sample, sequenced in a study of blood T cell repertoires in COVID-19. The data were produced by immunoSEQ multiplex PCR, yet TCRdb's version contains in-frame clones alone and is incomplete. The sample contains around 170,000 clones, 75% to 85% of which appear only once. Sequenced sample: peripheral blood. These TCRs come from a human donor in a cohort sampled during active COVID-19. Both conserved end residues are part of each CDR3. Fields, in order: D gene, V gene, clone size, J gene, CDR3 protein, CDR3 DNA. The D gene is left open where the match is weak. The size field is filled for only some rows; it gives once, few, many or a size class.

D gene: TRBD1
V gene: TRBV15
clone size: NA
J gene: TRBJ1-4
CDR3 protein: CATSGRGLTNEKLFF
CDR3 DNA: TGTGCCACCAGCGGCAGGGGGCTGACTAATGAAAAACTGTTTTTT

D gene: TRBD1
V gene: TRBV6-1
clone size: NA
J gene: TRBJ2-6
CDR3 protein: CASSGQGATSGANVLTF
CDR3 DNA: TGTGCCAGCAGTGGACAGGGGGCGACGTCTGGGGCCAACGTCCTGACTTTC

D gene: NA
V gene: TRBV7-9
clone size: NA
J gene: TRBJ2-3
CDR3 protein: CASSLSLEPDTQYF
CDR3 DNA: TGTGCCAGCAGCTTAAGTCTAGAGCCAGATACGCAGTATTTT

D gene: TRBD1
V gene: TRBV28
clone size: NA
J gene: TRBJ2-2
CDR3 protein: CASSLGDRGWTGELFF
CDR3 DNA: TGTGCCAGCAGCCTGGGGGACAGGGGTTGGACCGGGGAGCTGTTTTTT

D gene: NA
V gene: TRBV13
clone size: NA
J gene: TRBJ2-7
CDR3 protein: CATSGEGYEQYF
CDR3 DNA: TGTGCCACCTCAGGGGAGGGCTACGAGCAGTACTTC

D gene: NA
V gene: TRBV10-2
clone size: NA
J gene: TRBJ2-3
CDR3 protein: CASSESPTSTDTQYF
CDR3 DNA: TGCGCCAGCAGTGAGTCCCCCACTAGCACAGATACGCAGTATTTT

D gene: TRBD1
V gene: TRBV24-1
clone size: few
J gene: TRBJ1-2
CDR3 protein: CATSDWTGLYGYTF
CDR3 DNA: TGTGCCACCAGTGATTGGACAGGGCTCTATGGCTACACCTTC

D gene: NA
V gene: TRBV6-5
clone size: NA
J gene: TRBJ1-2
CDR3 protein: CASSPGRGRFGYTF
CDR3 DNA: TGTGCCAGCAGTCCCGGCAGGGGCCGGTTTGGCTACACCTTC

D gene: NA
V gene: TRBV19
clone size: once
J gene: TRBJ1-6
CDR3 protein: CASSILSGGAEITPLHF
CDR3 DNA: TGTGCCAGTAGTATCCTTTCCGGAGGGGCAGAAATAACACCCCTCCACTTT

D gene: NA
V gene: TRBV4-3
clone size: NA
J gene: TRBJ2-3
CDR3 protein: CASRQRGASTDTQYF
CDR3 DNA: TGCGCCAGCAGACAACGGGGAGCTAGCACAGATACGCAGTATTTT

D gene: TRBD1
V gene: TRBV5-1
clone size: once
J gene: TRBJ1-5
CDR3 protein: CASSLAGGNQPQHF
CDR3 DNA: TGCGCCAGCAGCTTGGCAGGGGGGAATCAGCCCCAGCATTTT

D gene: TRBD1
V gene: TRBV7-9
clone size: NA
J gene: TRBJ2-7
CDR3 protein: CASSPPNRDSYEQYF
CDR3 DNA: TGTGCCAGCAGCCCACCTAACCGGGACAGCTACGAGCAGTACTTC

D gene: TRBD2
V gene: TRBV6-5
clone size: NA
J gene: TRBJ2-1
CDR3 protein: CASSLAGWAYNEQFF
CDR3 DNA: TGTGCCAGCAGTTTAGCGGGATGGGCCTACAATGAGCAGTTCTTC

D gene: NA
V gene: TRBV4-1
clone size: NA
J gene: TRBJ1-5
CDR3 protein: CASSQVPGGDQPQHF
CDR3 DNA: TGCGCCAGCAGCCAAGTCCCGGGGGGGGATCAGCCCCAGCATTTT

D gene: TRBD1
V gene: TRBV19
clone size: NA
J gene: TRBJ2-7
CDR3 protein: CASSIDLRTGARYEQYF
CDR3 DNA: TGTGCCAGTAGTATAGATCTAAGGACAGGGGCGAGATACGAGCAGTACTTC

D gene: NA
V gene: TRBV7-3
clone size: NA
J gene: TRBJ2-3
CDR3 protein: CASSLGGAGTDTQYF
CDR3 DNA: TGTGCCAGCAGCCTGGGGGGAGCGGGCACAGATACGCAGTATTTT

D gene: NA
V gene: TRBV19
clone size: once
J gene: TRBJ2-6
CDR3 protein: CASSSDRYSGANVLTF
CDR3 DNA: TGTGCCAGTAGTTCTGACAGATACTCTGGGGCCAACGTCCTGACTTTC

D gene: TRBD2
V gene: TRBV10-2
clone size: NA
J gene: TRBJ2-1
CDR3 protein: CASSAPGGYNEQFF
CDR3 DNA: TGCGCCAGCAGTGCACCGGGAGGGTACAATGAGCAGTTCTTC

D gene: NA
V gene: TRBV6-2/TRBV6-3
clone size: NA
J gene: TRBJ1-1
CDR3 protein: CASSVDRGSTEAFF
CDR3 DNA: TGTGCCAGCAGTGTAGACAGAGGTTCCACTGAAGCTTTCTTT

D gene: TRBD1
V gene: TRBV11-2
clone size: NA
J gene: TRBJ1-2
CDR3 protein: CASSLAHGQGGYGYTF
CDR3 DNA: TGTGCCAGCAGCTTAGCCCACGGACAGGGGGGCTATGGCTACACCTTC

D gene: TRBD2
V gene: TRBV7-8
clone size: NA
J gene: TRBJ2-7
CDR3 protein: CASSRPTGGPYEQYF
CDR3 DNA: TGTGCCAGCAGCCGTCCAACGGGAGGCCCCTACGAGCAGTACTTC

D gene: NA
V gene: TRBV5-1
clone size: NA
J gene: TRBJ2-5
CDR3 protein: CASSLGANQETQYF
CDR3 DNA: TGCGCCAGCAGCTTGGGCGCCAACCAAGAGACCCAGTACTTC

D gene: NA
V gene: TRBV28
clone size: few
J gene: TRBJ2-2
CDR3 protein: CASSTLKGIGLIGELFF
CDR3 DNA: TGTGCCAGCAGTACTTTAAAAGGGATTGGACTTATCGGGGAGCTGTTTTTT

D gene: TRBD2
V gene: TRBV10-3
clone size: NA
J gene: TRBJ2-3
CDR3 protein: CAISPGGASTDTQYF
CDR3 DNA: TGTGCCATCAGCCCGGGGGGGGCTAGCACAGATACGCAGTATTTT

D gene: NA
V gene: TRBV19
clone size: few
J gene: TRBJ2-7
CDR3 protein: CASSISAGIPYEQYF
CDR3 DNA: TGTGCCAGTAGTATTTCGGCAGGGATCCCCTACGAGCAGTACTTC

D gene: NA
V gene: TRBV18
clone size: NA
J gene: TRBJ1-1
CDR3 protein: CASSLPRLGTEAFF
CDR3 DNA: TGTGCCAGCTCACTTCCCCGACTGGGCACTGAAGCTTTCTTT

D gene: NA
V gene: TRBV3-1/TRBV3-2
clone size: NA
J gene: TRBJ1-2
CDR3 protein: CASSQMPGVNYGYTF
CDR3 DNA: TGTGCCAGCAGCCAAATGCCGGGGGTCAACTATGGCTACACCTTC

D gene: TRBD1
V gene: TRBV24-1
clone size: once
J gene: TRBJ1-2
CDR3 protein: CATSEDDRGSYGYTF
CDR3 DNA: TGTGCCACCAGTGAAGACGACAGGGGGTCCTATGGCTACACCTTC

D gene: NA
V gene: TRBV7-9
clone size: NA
J gene: TRBJ2-7
CDR3 protein: CASSMDSTGEQYF
CDR3 DNA: TGTGCCAGCAGCATGGACTCCACGGGGGAGCAGTACTTC